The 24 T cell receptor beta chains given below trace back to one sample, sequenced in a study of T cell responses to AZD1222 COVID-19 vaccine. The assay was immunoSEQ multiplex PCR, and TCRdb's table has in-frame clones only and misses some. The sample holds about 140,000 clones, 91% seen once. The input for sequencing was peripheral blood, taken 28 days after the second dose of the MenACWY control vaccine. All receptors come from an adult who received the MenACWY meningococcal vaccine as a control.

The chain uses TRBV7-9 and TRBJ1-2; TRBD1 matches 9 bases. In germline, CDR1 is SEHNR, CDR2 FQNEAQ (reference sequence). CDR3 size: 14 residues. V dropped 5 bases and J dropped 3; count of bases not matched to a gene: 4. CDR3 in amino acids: CASSEGQGDYGYTF. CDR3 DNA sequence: TGTGCCAGCAGCGAGGGACAGGGAGACTATGGCTACACCTTC.

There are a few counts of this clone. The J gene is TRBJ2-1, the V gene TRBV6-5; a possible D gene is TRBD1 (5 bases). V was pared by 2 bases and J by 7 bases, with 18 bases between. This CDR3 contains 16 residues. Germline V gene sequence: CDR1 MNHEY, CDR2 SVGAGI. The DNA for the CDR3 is TGTGCCAGCAGTTACCGGACAAACTATCCATGGAATGAGCAGTTCTTC. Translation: CASSYRTNYPWNEQFF.

The DNA of the CDR3 is TGCGCCAGCAGCCATCAAACTAGTGGGGGAGAGACCCAGTACTTC. It codes for CASSHQTSGGETQYF. The V gene is TRBV4-3, the J gene TRBJ2-5; D may correspond to TRBD1 or TRBD2 (5 bases each). The CDR3 contains 15 residues. Germline V gene data show CDR1 as LGHNA and CDR2 as YSLEER. V lost 3 bases to trimming and J lost 4 bases, with 15 bases between them.

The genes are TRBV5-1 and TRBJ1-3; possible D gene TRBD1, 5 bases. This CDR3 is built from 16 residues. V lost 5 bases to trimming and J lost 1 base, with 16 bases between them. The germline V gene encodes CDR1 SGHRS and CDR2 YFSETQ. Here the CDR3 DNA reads TGCGCCAGCAGGTCGGGGGAGTTGCAATCTGGAAACACCATATATTTT. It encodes CASRSGELQSGNTIYF.

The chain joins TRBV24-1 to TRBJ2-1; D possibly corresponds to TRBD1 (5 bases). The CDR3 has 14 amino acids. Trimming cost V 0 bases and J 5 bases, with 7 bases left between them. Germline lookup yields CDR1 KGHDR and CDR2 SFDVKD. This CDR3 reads CATSDLVGDNEQFF. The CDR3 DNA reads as TGTGCCACCAGTGATTTGGTAGGGGACAATGAGCAGTTCTTC.

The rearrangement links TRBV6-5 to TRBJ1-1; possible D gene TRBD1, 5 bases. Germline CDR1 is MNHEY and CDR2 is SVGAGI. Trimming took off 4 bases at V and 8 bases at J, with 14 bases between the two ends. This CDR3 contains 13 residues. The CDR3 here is CASSLGEGTEAFF. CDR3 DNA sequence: TGTGCCAGCAGTTTGGGCGAGGGGACCGAAGCTTTCTTT.

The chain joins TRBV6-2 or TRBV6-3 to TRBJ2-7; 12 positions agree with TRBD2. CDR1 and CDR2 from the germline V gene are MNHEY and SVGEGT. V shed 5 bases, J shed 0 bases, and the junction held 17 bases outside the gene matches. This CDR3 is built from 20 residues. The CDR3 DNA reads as TGTGCCAGCAGTCCAACCCCGACTAGCGGGGGTTGGTTGAGCTCCTACGAGCAGTACTTC. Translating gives CASSPTPTSGGWLSSYEQYF.

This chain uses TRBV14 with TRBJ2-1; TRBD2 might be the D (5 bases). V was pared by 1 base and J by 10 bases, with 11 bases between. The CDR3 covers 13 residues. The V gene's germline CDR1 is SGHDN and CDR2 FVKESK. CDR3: CASSQVVTGEQFF. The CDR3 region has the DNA TGTGCCAGCAGCCAAGTAGTAACGGGAGAGCAGTTCTTC.

The CDR3 coding sequence is TGTGCCAGCAGCTTGGTCTCGCCAGGGGACGGCTACACCTTC. Protein: CASSLVSPGDGYTF. The rearrangement joins TRBV5-6 to TRBJ1-2; D may be TRBD1 (6 bases). The V end lost 0 bases, the J end lost 8 bases, and 14 bases lay between the germline ends. CDR1 is SGHDT and CDR2 is YYEEEE in the germline V gene. The CDR3 runs to 14 residues.

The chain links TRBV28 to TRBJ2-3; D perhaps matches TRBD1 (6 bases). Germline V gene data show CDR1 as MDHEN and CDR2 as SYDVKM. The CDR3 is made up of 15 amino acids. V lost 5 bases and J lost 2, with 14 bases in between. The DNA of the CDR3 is TGTGCCAGCAGTCCACCCGGGGACAACACAGATACGCAGTATTTT. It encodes CASSPPGDNTDTQYF.

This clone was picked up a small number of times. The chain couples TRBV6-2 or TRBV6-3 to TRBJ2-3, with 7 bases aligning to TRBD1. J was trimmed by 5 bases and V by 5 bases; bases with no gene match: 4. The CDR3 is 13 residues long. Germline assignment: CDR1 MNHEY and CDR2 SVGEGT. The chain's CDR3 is CASSTRDRDTQYF. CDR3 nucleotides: TGTGCCAGCAGTACCCGGGACAGAGATACGCAGTATTTT.

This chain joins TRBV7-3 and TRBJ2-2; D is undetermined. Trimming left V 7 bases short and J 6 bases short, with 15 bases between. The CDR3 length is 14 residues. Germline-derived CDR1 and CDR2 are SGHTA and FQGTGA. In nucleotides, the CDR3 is TGTGCCAGCACCACGGGCCGTCCGCCCGGGGAGCTGTTTTTT. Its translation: CASTTGRPPGELFF. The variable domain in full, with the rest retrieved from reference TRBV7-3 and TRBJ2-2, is GAGVSQTPSNKVTEKGKYVELRCDPISGHTALYWYRQSLGQGPEFLIYFQGTGAADDSGLPNDRFFAVRPEGSVSTLKIQRTERGDSAVYLCASTTGRPPGELFFGEGSRLTVL.

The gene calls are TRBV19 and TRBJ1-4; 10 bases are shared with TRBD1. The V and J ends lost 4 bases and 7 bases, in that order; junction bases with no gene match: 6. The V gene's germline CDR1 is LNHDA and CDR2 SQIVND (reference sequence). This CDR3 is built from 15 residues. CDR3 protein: CASSTIRTGGEKLFF. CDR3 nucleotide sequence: TGTGCCAGTAGTACAATACGGACAGGGGGTGAAAAACTGTTTTTT.

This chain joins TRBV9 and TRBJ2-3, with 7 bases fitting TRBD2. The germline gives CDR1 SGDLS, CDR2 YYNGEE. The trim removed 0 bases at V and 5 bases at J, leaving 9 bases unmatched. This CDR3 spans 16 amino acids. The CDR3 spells CASSVGGSGSRDTQYF. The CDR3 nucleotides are TGTGCCAGCAGCGTAGGGGGTAGCGGGTCCCGAGATACGCAGTATTTT.

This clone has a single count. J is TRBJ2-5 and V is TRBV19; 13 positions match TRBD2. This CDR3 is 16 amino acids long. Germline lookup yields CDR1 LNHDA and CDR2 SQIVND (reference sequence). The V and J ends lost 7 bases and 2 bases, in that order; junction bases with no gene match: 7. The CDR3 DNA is TGTGCCAGTACCCAGAGACTAGCGGGAGGACAAGAGACCCAGTACTTC. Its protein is CASTQRLAGGQETQYF.

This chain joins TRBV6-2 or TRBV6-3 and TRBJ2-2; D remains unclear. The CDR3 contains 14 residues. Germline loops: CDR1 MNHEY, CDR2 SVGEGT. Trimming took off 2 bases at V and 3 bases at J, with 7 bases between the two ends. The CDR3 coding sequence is TGTGCCAGCAGTTACGGGCAGTACACCGGGGAGCTGTTTTTT. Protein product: CASSYGQYTGELFF.

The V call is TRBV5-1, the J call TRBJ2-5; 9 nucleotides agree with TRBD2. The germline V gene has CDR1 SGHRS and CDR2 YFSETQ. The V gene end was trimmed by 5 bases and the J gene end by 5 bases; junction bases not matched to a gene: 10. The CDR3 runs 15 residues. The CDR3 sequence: CASSYGQAGGETQYF. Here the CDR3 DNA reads TGCGCCAGCAGTTATGGACAGGCGGGAGGGGAGACCCAGTACTTC.

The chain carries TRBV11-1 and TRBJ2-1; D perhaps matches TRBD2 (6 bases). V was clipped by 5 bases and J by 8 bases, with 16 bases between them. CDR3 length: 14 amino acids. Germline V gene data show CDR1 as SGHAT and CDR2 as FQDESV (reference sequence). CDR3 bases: TGTGCCAGCAGCAGCCGAGGAGGGGCGGATGAGCAGTTCTTC. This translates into CASSSRGGADEQFF.

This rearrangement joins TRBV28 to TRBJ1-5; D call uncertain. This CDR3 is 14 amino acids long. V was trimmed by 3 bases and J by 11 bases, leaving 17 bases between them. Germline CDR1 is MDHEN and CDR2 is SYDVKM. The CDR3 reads CASSFNTAAWTQHF. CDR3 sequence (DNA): TGTGCCAGCAGTTTTAATACCGCCGCCTGGACCCAGCATTTT.

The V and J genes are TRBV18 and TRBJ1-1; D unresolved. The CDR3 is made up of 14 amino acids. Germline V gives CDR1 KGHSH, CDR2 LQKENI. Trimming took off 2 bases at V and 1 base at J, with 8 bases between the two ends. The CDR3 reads CASSPSLGNTEAFF. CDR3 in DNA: TGTGCCAGCTCACCAAGTCTGGGGAACACTGAAGCTTTCTTT.

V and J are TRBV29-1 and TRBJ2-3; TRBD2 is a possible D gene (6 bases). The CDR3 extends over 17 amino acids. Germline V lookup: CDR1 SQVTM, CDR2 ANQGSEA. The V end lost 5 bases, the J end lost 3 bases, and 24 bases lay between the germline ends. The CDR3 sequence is CSVLAGRNVKGTDTQYF. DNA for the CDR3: TGCAGCGTTTTGGCGGGACGCAACGTTAAAGGGACAGATACGCAGTATTTT.

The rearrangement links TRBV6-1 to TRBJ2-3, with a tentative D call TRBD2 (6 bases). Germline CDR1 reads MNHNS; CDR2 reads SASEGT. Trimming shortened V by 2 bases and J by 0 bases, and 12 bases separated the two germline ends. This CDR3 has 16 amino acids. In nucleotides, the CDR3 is TGTGCCAGCAGTGAAATGGGCGGGACTAGCACAGATACGCAGTATTTT. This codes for CASSEMGGTSTDTQYF.

The CDR3 sequence is CASSAPRGPGELFF. In DNA, the CDR3 is TGTGCCAGCAGCGCCCCTCGCGGGCCCGGGGAGCTGTTTTTT. This chain uses TRBV9 with TRBJ2-2; tentatively, D is TRBD2 (5 bases). Deletions cut 3 bases from V and 6 bases from J, with 12 bases between. Germline CDR1 is SGDLS and CDR2 is YYNGEE. The CDR3 runs to 14 residues.

CDR3 nucleotide sequence: TGTGCCAGTAGTATGGTCGGGGCCGCCTACGAGCAGTACTTC. It encodes CASSMVGAAYEQYF. The chain combines TRBV19 with TRBJ2-7; either TRBD1 or TRBD2 may fit D (5 bases each). V was cut by 3 bases and J by 2 bases, with 11 bases left in between. Per the germline V gene, CDR1 is LNHDA and CDR2 is SQIVND (reference sequence). The CDR3 is made up of 14 amino acids.